The 19 T cell receptor beta chains below were found in one sample sequenced in a study of Ad26.COV2.S vaccination and SARS-CoV-2 variants. Sequencing was performed with immunoSEQ multiplex PCR; in TCRdb, only in-frame clones are kept and a portion is missing. The data contain about 370,000 clones, 75% to 90% of them singletons. Treatment noted: roughly 20 received Ad26.COV2.S at low or high dose, single or two shots; about five received placebo; per-sample allocation not given. After the first vaccine or placebo injection, samples were drawn on day 63. The specimen comprised peripheral blood, sampled in a trial of Ad26.COV2.S vaccine versus placebo. The receptors originated from a person between 18 and 59 years old who received the Ad26.COV2.S COVID-19 vaccine or a placebo.

The rearrangement links TRBV5-1 to TRBJ1-4; possibly TRBD1 for D (6 bases). The germline V gene encodes CDR1 SGHRS and CDR2 YFSETQ. The CDR3 loop spans 16 amino acids. V shed 1 base and J shed 6 bases, with 16 bases lying between them. The CDR3 nucleotides read TGCGCCAGCAGCTTGCACAGGGAGGGATGGGATGAAAAACTGTTTTTT. It encodes CASSLHREGWDEKLFF.

The chain couples TRBV6-5 to TRBJ2-2; D is undetermined. Trimming stripped 6 bases from V and 7 bases from J, with 9 bases between. CDR3 length: 12 amino acids. The germline gives CDR1 MNHEY, CDR2 SVGAGI. The DNA for the CDR3 is TGTGCCAGCAGCCTGGGTTACGGGGAGCTGTTTTTT. Translating gives CASSLGYGELFF.

The rearrangement joins TRBV5-6 to TRBJ2-2; possible D gene TRBD1, 6 bases. This CDR3 contains 16 residues. The V end was cut by 0 bases, the J end by 0 bases, with 9 bases between. Germline CDR1 SGHDT, CDR2 YYEEEE. Written as DNA, the CDR3 is TGTGCCAGCAGCTTGGGACAGGCGTCGAACACCGGGGAGCTGTTTTTT. Translated, it gives CASSLGQASNTGELFF.

The rearrangement uses TRBV7-2 and TRBJ1-1; no reliable D call. This CDR3 comprises 13 residues. V lost 7 bases, J lost 2 bases, and 11 bases lay in between. Germline CDR1 is SGHTA and CDR2 is FQGNSA. CDR3 loop: CASTPLENTEAFF. CDR3 bases: TGTGCCAGCACGCCGCTGGAAAACACTGAAGCTTTCTTT.

This clone has only one observation. The chain recombines TRBV6-4 with TRBJ2-3; 10 nucleotides agree with TRBD2. V shed 7 bases, J shed 1 base, and the junction held 20 bases outside the gene matches. CDR1 and CDR2 from the germline V gene are MRHNA and SNTAGT. The CDR3 consists of 20 residues. This chain's CDR3 is CASTYLPKSGRAEGTDTQYF. Here the CDR3 DNA reads TGTGCCAGCACCTACCTTCCTAAGAGCGGGAGGGCCGAGGGCACAGATACGCAGTATTTT.

This clone was observed once. V is TRBV2 and J is TRBJ2-5; D is uncertain. Per the germline V gene, CDR1 is SNHLY and CDR2 is FYNNEI. There are 14 residues in the CDR3. V gave up 4 bases and J gave up 0 bases, with 9 bases separating them. The CDR3 region has the DNA TGTGCCAGCAGTGGTGGGCAAAACCAAGAGACCCAGTACTTC. Translation gives CASSGGQNQETQYF.

V usage is TRBV4-1 and J usage is TRBJ2-7; 12 bases line up with TRBD2. V lost 3 bases, J lost 6 bases, and 9 bases stayed unmatched. CDR3 length equals 16 residues. Germline lookup yields CDR1 MGHRA and CDR2 YSYEKL. CDR3 bases: TGCGCCAGCAGCCACGACAAACTAGCGGGAGGAGGCGAGCAGTACTTC. Translated, it gives CASSHDKLAGGGEQYF.

The V call is TRBV29-1, the J call TRBJ2-3, with D unclear. This CDR3 is built from 13 residues. V dropped 5 bases and J dropped 0 bases, with 9 bases sitting between them. Per germline, CDR1 SQVTM and CDR2 ANQGSEA. The CDR3 nucleotides are TGCAGCGTTCGAAGACATAGCACAGATACGCAGTATTTT. Its protein product is CSVRRHSTDTQYF.

The rearrangement joins TRBV7-2 to TRBJ2-7, with D possibly being TRBD1 (5 bases). In germline, CDR1 is SGHTA, CDR2 FQGNSA. V gave up 3 bases and J gave up 5 bases, with 14 bases separating them. This CDR3 has 14 amino acids. The DNA for the CDR3 is TGTGCCAGCAGCTTGCAGGGTGGAGTCCACGAGCAGTACTTC. It specifies CASSLQGGVHEQYF.

The chain recombines TRBV1 with TRBJ2-7; TRBD2 is taken as the D call from the table, unchecked against the DNA. TRBV1 is recorded as a pseudogene. CDR3 length: 17 amino acids. The CDR3 loop is CTSSLISGRRGKYEQYF. CDR3 coding DNA: TGCACCAGCAGCCTTATAAGCGGGAGGAGAGGTAAATACGAGCAGTACTTC.

The chain combines TRBV10-1 with TRBJ2-7; 8 positions agree with TRBD2. The CDR3 contains 15 residues. Trimming took 3 bases from V and 7 from J; bases not matched to a gene: 11. Per the germline V gene, CDR1 is WNHNN and CDR2 is SYGVQD (reference sequence). The DNA of the CDR3 is TGCGCCAGCAGTGAAAGGACGGGAGGGGTGGGGGAGCAGTACTTC. Translated, it gives CASSERTGGVGEQYF.

The chain employs TRBV4-3 and TRBJ1-2; D is unresolved. The CDR3 is 13 residues long. Trimming removed 0 bases at V and 7 bases at J, with 9 bases between. CDR1 LGHNA and CDR2 YSLEER come from the germline V gene. As DNA, the CDR3 is TGCGCCAGCAGCCAAGATAGCATTGTTGGCTACACCTTC. This gives the protein CASSQDSIVGYTF.

This chain's CDR3 is CASSMGAEQFF. CDR3 sequence (DNA): TGTGCCAGCAGTATGGGGGCAGAGCAGTTCTTC. The J gene is TRBJ2-1, the V gene TRBV28; tentative D call: TRBD1 (6 bases). Germline lookup yields CDR1 MDHEN and CDR2 SYDVKM. Between the trimmed V and J ends, which lost 5 bases and 10 bases, there was a span of 9 bases. This CDR3 is built from 11 residues.

This clone is a singleton in its sample. V gene TRBV15 combines with J gene TRBJ1-6; D is possibly TRBD1 (5 bases). The CDR3 totals 15 residues. V lost 5 bases and J 10 bases, leaving 18 bases between the germline ends. Germline V gene data show CDR1 as LNHNV and CDR2 as YYDKDF (reference sequence). The CDR3 DNA follows: TGTGCCACCAGCGGATGGTCGGGGCGCGGATCACCCCTCCACTTT. Protein: CATSGWSGRGSPLHF.

This clone has a count of ten or more. This rearrangement joins TRBV7-6 to TRBJ1-2, with a tentative D call TRBD1 (5 bases). This CDR3 has 16 residues. Germline V gene sequence: CDR1 SGHVS, CDR2 FNYEAQ. V dropped 1 base and J dropped 5 bases, with 17 bases sitting between them. The CDR3 loop reads CASSLVPSGTNYGYTF. The CDR3 DNA sequence: TGTGCCAGCAGCTTAGTACCGTCAGGGACCAATTATGGCTACACCTTC. The full variable domain, with the rest looked up from reference TRBV7-6 and TRBJ1-2, is GAGVSQSPRYKVTKRGQDVALRCDPISGHVSLYWYRQALGQGPEFLTYFNYEAQQDKSGLPNDRFSAERPEGSISTLTIQRTEQRDSAMYRCASSLVPSGTNYGYTFGSGTRLTVV.

The chain carries TRBV18 and TRBJ2-1, with TRBD2 matching 10 bases. Germline CDR1 reads KGHSH; CDR2 reads LQKENI. J gave up 0 bases and V 3 bases, and 5 bases lay outside the gene matches. The CDR3 sequence is 17 residues long. Here the CDR3 reads CASSPPGLASSYNEQFF. The CDR3 nucleotides read TGTGCCAGCTCACCCCCGGGACTAGCGTCCTCCTACAATGAGCAGTTCTTC.

The chain uses TRBV29-1 and TRBJ2-2; D is undetermined. The V gene's germline CDR1 is SQVTM and CDR2 ANQGSEA. CDR3 size: 13 residues. The V end was cut by 5 bases, the J end by 4 bases, with 11 bases between. The CDR3 DNA reads as TGCAGCGTTTACGACGGGCCCACCGGGGAGCTGTTTTTT. Protein: CSVYDGPTGELFF.

V and J are TRBV28 and TRBJ2-2; TRBD2 might be the D (6 bases). The CDR3 loop spans 15 amino acids. The V end lost 9 bases, the J end lost 0 bases, and 14 bases lay between the germline ends. CDR1 and CDR2 from the germline V gene are MDHEN and SYDVKM. In DNA form, the CDR3 reads TGTGCCAGTTTGCCCGGGACTCCGAACACCGGGGAGCTGTTTTTT. It is translated as CASLPGTPNTGELFF.

A single count supports this clone. The CDR3 sequence: CAIRESSQGGGSGYTF. In nucleotides, the CDR3 is TGTGCCATCAGAGAAAGTTCACAGGGAGGGGGTAGTGGCTACACCTTC. The V and J genes are TRBV10-3 and TRBJ1-2; tentatively, D is TRBD1 (6 bases). CDR1 and CDR2 from the germline V gene are ENHRY and SYGVKD. The CDR3 spans 16 residues. Between the trimmed V and J ends, which lost 6 bases and 7 bases, there was a span of 24 bases.